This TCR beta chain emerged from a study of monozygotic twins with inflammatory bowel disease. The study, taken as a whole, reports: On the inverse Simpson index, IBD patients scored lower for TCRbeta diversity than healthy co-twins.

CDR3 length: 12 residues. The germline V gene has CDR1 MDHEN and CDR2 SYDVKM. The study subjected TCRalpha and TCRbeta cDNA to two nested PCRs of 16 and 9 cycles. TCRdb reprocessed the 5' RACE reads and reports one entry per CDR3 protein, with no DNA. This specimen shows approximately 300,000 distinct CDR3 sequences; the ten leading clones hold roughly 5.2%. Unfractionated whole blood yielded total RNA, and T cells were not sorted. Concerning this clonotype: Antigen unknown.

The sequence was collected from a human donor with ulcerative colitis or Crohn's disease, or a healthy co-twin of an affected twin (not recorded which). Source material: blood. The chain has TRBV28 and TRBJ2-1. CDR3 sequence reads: CASSHARNEQFF. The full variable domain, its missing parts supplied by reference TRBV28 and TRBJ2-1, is DVKVTQSSRYLVKRTGEKVFLECVQDMDHENMFWYRQDPGLGLRLIYFSYDVKMKEKGDIPEGYSVSREKKERFSLILESASTNQTSMYLCASSHARNEQFFGPGTRLTVL.